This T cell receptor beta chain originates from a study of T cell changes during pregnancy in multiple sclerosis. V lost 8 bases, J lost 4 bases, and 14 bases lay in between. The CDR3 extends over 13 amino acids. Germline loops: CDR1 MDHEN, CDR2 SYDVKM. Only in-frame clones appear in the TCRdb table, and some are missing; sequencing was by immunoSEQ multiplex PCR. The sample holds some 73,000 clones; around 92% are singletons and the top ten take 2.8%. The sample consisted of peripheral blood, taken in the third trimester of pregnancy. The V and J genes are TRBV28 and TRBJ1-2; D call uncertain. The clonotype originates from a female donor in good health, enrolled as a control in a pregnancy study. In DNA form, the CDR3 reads TGTGCCAGCCAAAGTTGGGAGATCTATGGCTACACCTTC. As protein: CASQSWEIYGYTF.